This entry lists 23 T cell receptor beta chains sequenced from one sample in a study of cytomegalovirus exposure and HLA in healthy donors. PCR was performed using 60 Vbeta and 13 Jbeta primers. Clones were read by immunoSEQ multiplex PCR, and TCRdb kept only the in-frame ones, dropping some. The repertoire includes around 190,000 clones, about 90% of them detected once, and around 1% sits in the top ten. Sequences were obtained from PBMCs. Every receptor here comes from a boy younger than 10 in good health and CMV-seronegative.

The gene calls are TRBV6-1 and TRBJ1-1, with D tentatively TRBD1 (5 bases). V was clipped by 9 bases and J by 0 bases, with 11 bases between them. Germline CDR1 reads MNHNS; CDR2 reads SASEGT. This CDR3 is built from 13 residues. CDR3 in DNA: TGTGCCAGTGCCGACAGCATGAACACTGAAGCTTTCTTT. It codes for CASADSMNTEAFF.

This CDR3 is CASTGNKKAFF. The CDR3 coding sequence is TGTGCCAGCACCGGGAACAAAAAAGCTTTCTTT. The rearrangement joins TRBV6-5 to TRBJ1-1; D gene unclear. This CDR3 is built from 11 residues. Trimming left V 7 bases short and J 9 bases short, with 12 bases between. Germline V CDR1 and CDR2: MNHEY, SVGAGI.

The chain has TRBV5-6 and TRBJ2-2, with D possibly matching TRBD2 (6 bases). Trimming pared 4 bases from V and 4 bases from J, leaving 17 bases between. Germline V CDR1 and CDR2: SGHDT, YYEEEE. The CDR3 length is 16 residues. The CDR3 bases are TGTGCCAGCAGCCTGGCTAGCGCCTCGAGCACCGGGGAGCTGTTTTTT. It yields the protein CASSLASASSTGELFF.

This clone has only one observation. The V and J genes are TRBV27 and TRBJ2-2, with 7 bases aligning to TRBD1. The V gene end was trimmed by 4 bases and the J gene end by 0 bases; junction bases not matched to a gene: 2. There are 15 residues in the CDR3. The germline CDR1 and CDR2 sequences are MNHEY and SMNVEV (reference sequence). The CDR3 region has the DNA TGTGCCAGCAGTTCCGACAGGGCGAACACCGGGGAGCTGTTTTTT. This encodes CASSSDRANTGELFF.

This sequence joins TRBV6-5 and TRBJ2-3; no firm D call. Trimming stripped 4 bases from V and 0 bases from J, with 14 bases between. Germline-derived CDR1 and CDR2 are MNHEY and SVGAGI. There are 16 residues in the CDR3. CDR3 nucleotides: TGTGCCAGCAGTTCCGACGGCGCGGCTAGCACAGATACGCAGTATTTT. Its protein product is CASSSDGAASTDTQYF.

V gene TRBV6-5 combines with J gene TRBJ2-3; D unresolved. V lost 5 bases and J lost 0, with 12 bases in between. CDR3 length: 15 residues. In germline, CDR1 is MNHEY, CDR2 SVGAGI. The CDR3: CASSRRLLSTDTQYF. Written as DNA, the CDR3 is TGTGCCAGCAGTCGCCGACTCCTTAGCACAGATACGCAGTATTTT.

The chain couples TRBV4-2 to TRBJ2-7; 8 bases are shared with TRBD2. The J segment lost 1 base and the V segment lost 5 bases, leaving 10 bases of the junction unmatched. The CDR3 runs 16 residues. Germline assignment: CDR1 LGHNA and CDR2 YNFKEQ. The CDR3 coding sequence is TGTGCCAGCAGCAAAATGCCGGGACTAGTATCCTACGAGCAGTACTTC. Amino acids: CASSKMPGLVSYEQYF.

The rearrangement links TRBV28 to TRBJ1-2; 7 bases map to TRBD1. The V and J ends lost 5 bases and 4 bases, in that order; junction bases with no gene match: 7. Germline values: CDR1 MDHEN, CDR2 SYDVKM. The CDR3 consists of 14 residues. The CDR3 coding sequence is TGTGCCAGCAGTCTGACAGGGCTCGGCTATGGCTACACCTTC. Translation: CASSLTGLGYGYTF.

The rearrangement uses TRBV9 and TRBJ2-7; 11 bases fit TRBD2. This CDR3 is built from 14 residues. V was clipped by 3 bases and J by 3 bases; unmatched bases: 2. CDR1 and CDR2 (germline): SGDLS, YYNGEE. The CDR3 sequence is CASSAGTSGYEQYF. In nucleotides, the CDR3 is TGTGCCAGCAGCGCCGGGACTAGCGGCTACGAGCAGTACTTC.

The genes are TRBV6-5 and TRBJ1-1; maybe TRBD1 (5 bases). Germline assignment: CDR1 MNHEY and CDR2 SVGAGI. Trimming left V 2 bases short and J 1 base short, with 8 bases between. The CDR3 is 14 residues long. CDR3 bases: TGTGCCAGCAGTTACAAAACAGGGAACACTGAAGCTTTCTTT. It yields the protein CASSYKTGNTEAFF.

The chain links TRBV19 to TRBJ1-1; tentatively, D is TRBD1 (5 bases). This CDR3 contains 13 residues. Trimming cost V 6 bases and J 0 bases, with 8 bases left between them. Germline V gives CDR1 LNHDA, CDR2 SQIVND (reference sequence). CDR3 amino acids: CASRGQVNTEAFF. DNA for the CDR3: TGTGCCAGTAGAGGACAAGTGAACACTGAAGCTTTCTTT.

This clone was observed once. The rearrangement joins TRBV7-8 to TRBJ1-2; D call uncertain. The CDR3 is 14 amino acids. Trimming took off 2 bases at V and 7 bases at J, with 14 bases between the two ends. Per germline, CDR1 SGHVS and CDR2 FQNEAQ. The CDR3 sequence: CASSLREGDGGYTF. For the CDR3, the DNA is TGTGCCAGCAGCTTACGGGAGGGCGATGGTGGCTACACCTTC.

The chain recombines TRBV10-1 with TRBJ2-1; D perhaps matches TRBD2 (5 bases). The V gene lost 6 bases and the J gene lost 0 bases, with 12 bases spanning the gap. The germline V gene encodes CDR1 WNHNN and CDR2 SYGVQD (reference sequence). The CDR3 covers 15 residues. Written as DNA, the CDR3 is TGCGCCAGCAGCCCAGGCCTAGCCTCCTACAATGAGCAGTTCTTC. Protein sequence: CASSPGLASYNEQFF.

The chain has TRBV14 and TRBJ1-1, with TRBD1 as a possible D gene (6 bases). There are 13 residues in the CDR3. CDR1 and CDR2 from the germline V gene are SGHDN and FVKESK. Trimming took 5 bases from V and 10 from J, leaving 17 bases between them. CDR3 residues: CASSFSGTNLAFF. DNA for the CDR3: TGTGCCAGCAGCTTCTCCGGGACAAACTTAGCTTTCTTT.

V is TRBV7-9 and J is TRBJ1-2; TRBD1 matches 7 bases. J lost 2 bases, V lost 5 bases, and 5 bases had no gene match. The CDR3 is made up of 14 amino acids. The germline gives CDR1 SEHNR, CDR2 FQNEAQ (reference sequence). CDR3 in amino acids: CASSPRQGNYGYTF. The CDR3 coding sequence is TGTGCCAGCAGCCCTCGACAGGGAAACTATGGCTACACCTTC.

This chain links TRBV6-6 with TRBJ1-2; maybe TRBD1 (6 bases). V dropped 0 bases and J dropped 0 bases, with 11 bases sitting between them. Germline-derived CDR1 and CDR2 are MNHNY and SVGAGI (reference sequence). This CDR3 region has 16 residues. The CDR3 sequence is CASSYSGGQPNYGYTF. CDR3 bases: TGTGCCAGCAGTTACTCGGGGGGGCAACCTAACTATGGCTACACCTTC.

This clone was seen just once. The chain joins TRBV5-1 to TRBJ2-1, with TRBD2 matching 8 bases. Germline V gene lookup returns CDR1 SGHRS and CDR2 YFSETQ. With V trimmed by 4 bases and J by 4 bases, 10 bases remained unmatched. The CDR3 runs 16 residues. The CDR3 nucleotides read TGCGCCAGCAGCACGCAGATAGCGGGGTCGTACAATGAGCAGTTCTTC. This translates into CASSTQIAGSYNEQFF. The full variable domain, rest sourced from reference TRBV5-1 and TRBJ2-1, is KAGVTQTPRYLIKTRGQQVTLSCSPISGHRSVSWYQQTPGQGLQFLFEYFSETQRNKGNFPGRFSGRQFSNSRSEMNVSTLELGDSALYLCASSTQIAGSYNEQFFGPGTRLTVL.

The rearrangement joins TRBV11-1 to TRBJ2-1; 13 bases line up with TRBD2. The V gene's germline CDR1 is SGHAT and CDR2 FQDESV (reference sequence). Unmatched junction bases numbered 7, after V lost 3 bases and J lost 5 bases. This CDR3 has 17 residues. CDR3 residues: CASSFHPGLAGDNEQFF. The CDR3 coding sequence is TGTGCCAGCAGCTTCCACCCCGGACTAGCGGGAGACAATGAGCAGTTCTTC.

The chain joins TRBV4-1 to TRBJ1-5; 8 bases line up with TRBD1. Looked up from germline, CDR1 is MGHRA and CDR2 is YSYEKL. The CDR3 is 15 residues long. V was pared by 0 bases and J by 6 bases, with 4 bases of the junction left unmatched. This chain's CDR3 is CASSQDDRGLQPQHF. The CDR3 region has the DNA TGCGCCAGCAGCCAAGATGACAGGGGACTTCAGCCCCAGCATTTT.

The chain combines TRBV7-2 with TRBJ2-7; 8 nucleotides line up with TRBD1. The trim removed 1 base at V and 3 bases at J, leaving 5 bases unmatched. The length of the CDR3 is 15 residues. Germline CDR1 and CDR2: SGHTA and FQGNSA. CDR3 sequence reads: CASSLVRGQDYEQYF. In DNA form, the CDR3 reads TGTGCCAGCAGCTTAGTGCGGGGACAGGACTACGAGCAGTACTTC.

The chain has TRBV27 and TRBJ1-5, with D maybe TRBD1 (5 bases). The CDR3 has 13 residues. The germline V gene encodes CDR1 MNHEY and CDR2 SMNVEV (reference sequence). The V end was cut by 10 bases, the J end by 3 bases, with 13 bases between. The CDR3 sequence: CATARGLNQPQHF. Written as DNA, the CDR3 is TGTGCCACCGCGAGGGGACTCAATCAGCCCCAGCATTTT.

The chain couples TRBV19 to TRBJ2-5; 8 bases agree with TRBD2. The DNA end is a closer match to TRBJ2-7, so the J assignment may be wrong. Germline CDR1 reads LNHDA; CDR2 reads SQIVND (reference sequence). The CDR3 has 14 residues. For the CDR3, the DNA is TGTGCCAGTAGCCAGACTAGCGTAACCTACGAGCAGTACTTC. Translating gives CASSQTSVTYEQYF.

The rearrangement uses TRBV27 and TRBJ1-6; D call uncertain. V was cut by 1 base and J by 7 bases, with 8 bases left in between. The CDR3 has 14 residues. CDR1 and CDR2 (germline): MNHEY, SMNVEV (reference sequence). CDR3 nucleotides: TGTGCCAGCAGTTTATTGGCAGGAAATTCACCCCTCCACTTT. Amino acid sequence: CASSLLAGNSPLHF.